This TCR beta chain was documented in a study of T-cell reconstitution after alpha-beta-depleted transplantation in children. General study findings and limits: T-cell counts and diversity at one year post-transplant came mainly from newly produced T cells. Roughly two months post-transplant, alpha-beta T cells reportedly originated from several hundred graft clones that had expanded. Where some patients showed high TCRbeta diversity at day 60, it came from recipient T cells and thymic progenitors that had survived.

Notes on this clonotype: Its antigen is unknown.

The V gene end was trimmed by 10 bases and the J gene end by 5 bases; junction bases not matched to a gene: 7. The germline V gene encodes CDR1 KGHDR and CDR2 SFDVKD. This CDR3 has 14 amino acids. Preparation of the TCRbeta library used unique molecular identifiers. TCRdb fed the PCR reads into MiXCR, producing one record per CDR3 protein. The repertoire holds some 200,000 distinct CDR3 sequences, with about 8.4% as singletons. The chain has TRBV24-1 and TRBJ2-2, with 9 nucleotides matching TRBD1. The sequence was collected from a male patient aged 2-15 years who had a stem cell transplant for acute myeloid leukemia, so the T cells may come from the graft donor. The sample was PBMCs, mostly from graft donor cells, taken 360 days after TCRalphabeta/CD19-depleted stem cell transplant. DNA of the CDR3: TGTGCCACGCAGGACAGGGGTGGAACCGGGGAGCTGTTTTTT. Translating gives CATQDRGGTGELFF.